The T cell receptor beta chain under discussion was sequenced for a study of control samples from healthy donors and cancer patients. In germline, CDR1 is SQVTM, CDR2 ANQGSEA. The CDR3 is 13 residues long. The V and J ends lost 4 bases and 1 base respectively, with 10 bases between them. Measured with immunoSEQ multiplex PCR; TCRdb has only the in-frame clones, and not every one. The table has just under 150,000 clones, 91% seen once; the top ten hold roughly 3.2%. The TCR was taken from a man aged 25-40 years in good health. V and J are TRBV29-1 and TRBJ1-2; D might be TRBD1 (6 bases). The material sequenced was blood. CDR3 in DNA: TGCAGCGTTGCTCGGACAGATAACTATGGCTACACCTTC. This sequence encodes CSVARTDNYGYTF.